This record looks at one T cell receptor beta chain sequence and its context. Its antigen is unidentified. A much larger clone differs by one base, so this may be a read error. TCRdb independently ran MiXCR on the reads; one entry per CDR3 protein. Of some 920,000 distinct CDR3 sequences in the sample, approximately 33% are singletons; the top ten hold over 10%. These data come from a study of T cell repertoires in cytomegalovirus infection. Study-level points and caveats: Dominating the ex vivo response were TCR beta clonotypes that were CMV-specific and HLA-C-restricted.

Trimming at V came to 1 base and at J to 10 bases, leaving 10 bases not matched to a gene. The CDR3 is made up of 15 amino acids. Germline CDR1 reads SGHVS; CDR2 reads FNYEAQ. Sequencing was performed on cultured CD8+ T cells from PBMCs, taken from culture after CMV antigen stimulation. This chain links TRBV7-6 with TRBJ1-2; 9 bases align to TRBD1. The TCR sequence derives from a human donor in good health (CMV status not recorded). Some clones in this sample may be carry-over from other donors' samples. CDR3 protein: CASSLDSDRGSDYTF. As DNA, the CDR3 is TGTGCCAGCAGCTTAGACAGTGACAGGGGGTCTGACTACACCTTC.